The 30 T cell receptor beta chains in this list originate from one sample, sequenced in a study of beta chain features in type 1 diabetes. The sequenced template was cDNA made from the entire isolated RNA. TCRdb's table, derived via immunoSEQ multiplex PCR, lists solely in-frame clones and lacks some. This table has more than 140,000 clones, 9.5% to 10% appearing once. The sample consisted of central memory CD4+ T cells from blood. These receptors were obtained from a woman in her 40s in good health.

The chain joins TRBV14 to TRBJ2-7, with D possibly matching TRBD1 (6 bases). The CDR3 runs 18 residues. Germline V CDR1 and CDR2: SGHDN, FVKESK. V lost 1 base and J lost 3, with 22 bases in between. The CDR3 DNA reads as TGTGCCAGCAGCCAAGTACCGGGTCAGGGGATCAATTTCTACGAGCAGTACTTC. Translation: CASSQVPGQGINFYEQYF.

This clone was seen a few times. The gene calls are TRBV6-5 and TRBJ2-5; 11 bases are shared with TRBD2. V lost 2 bases, J lost 5 bases, and 7 bases stayed unmatched. Germline-derived CDR1 and CDR2 are MNHEY and SVGAGI. This CDR3 is 16 amino acids long. CDR3 sequence: CASSYISGGAGETQYF. In DNA form, the CDR3 reads TGTGCCAGCAGTTACATTAGCGGGGGGGCGGGGGAGACCCAGTACTTC.

The table lists this clone with many counts. This chain uses TRBV21-1 with TRBJ2-7; TRBD2 is the table's D call and was not checked against the DNA. TRBV21-1 constitutes a pseudogene. The CDR3 covers 15 residues. The CDR3 bases are TGTGCCAGCCTAGAGTTAGCGGGGTGCACCTACGAGCAGTACTTC. Its protein is CASLELAGCTYEQYF.

Ten or more counts support this clone. This chain uses TRBV4-3 with TRBJ2-3; tentatively, D is TRBD1 (6 bases). Trimming removed 3 bases at V and 3 bases at J, with 13 bases between. This CDR3 has 15 amino acids. CDR1 is LGHNA and CDR2 is YSLEER in the germline V gene. The CDR3 spells CASSHDGQRTDTQYF. CDR3 DNA sequence: TGCGCCAGCAGCCATGACGGACAGAGGACAGATACGCAGTATTTT.

This clone has only a few counts. The V call is TRBV14, the J call TRBJ2-2; a possible D gene is TRBD1 (6 bases). Per the germline V gene, CDR1 is SGHDN and CDR2 is FVKESK. With 4 bases removed from V and 4 bases from J, the gap between germline ends came to 13 bases. The CDR3 extends over 15 amino acids. CDR3 DNA: TGTGCCAGCAGCCTTCAGGACAGTGCCACCGGGGAGCTGTTTTTT. This codes for CASSLQDSATGELFF. The full variable domain, with the rest looked up from reference TRBV14 and TRBJ2-2, is EAGVTQFPSHSVIEKGQTVTLRCDPISGHDNLYWYRRVMGKEIKFLLHFVKESKQDESGMPNNRFLAERTGGTYSTLKVQPAELEDSGVYFCASSLQDSATGELFFGEGSRLTVL.

The CDR3 DNA is TGTGCCAGCAGCAAGACTAGCGGGCGTTACTACGAGCAGTACTTC. Encoded protein: CASSKTSGRYYEQYF. This chain connects TRBV9 to TRBJ2-5; 10 bases align to TRBD2. Near its end, the DNA agrees better with TRBJ2-7, so the J call may be wrong. CDR3 size: 15 residues. Looked up from germline, CDR1 is SGDLS and CDR2 is YYNGEE.

The rearrangement joins TRBV7-2 to TRBJ1-1; D call uncertain. The CDR3 consists of 13 residues. CDR1 and CDR2 from the germline V gene are SGHTA and FQGNSA. Between the trimmed V and J ends, which lost 5 bases and 5 bases, there was a span of 12 bases. DNA of the CDR3: TGTGCCAGCAGCCCCCCTAGTTTAACTGAAGCTTTCTTT. This gives the protein CASSPPSLTEAFF.

This clone appeared many times. This rearrangement joins TRBV27 to TRBJ1-2, with D unclear. The V gene lost 8 bases and the J gene lost 0 bases, with 10 bases spanning the gap. The CDR3 loop spans 13 amino acids. Germline V gene data show CDR1 as MNHEY and CDR2 as SMNVEV (reference sequence). CDR3 in amino acids: CASFDYSNYGYTF. The CDR3 DNA follows: TGTGCCAGCTTCGACTATTCTAACTATGGCTACACCTTC.

V usage is TRBV15 and J usage is TRBJ2-1; 8 bases agree with TRBD2. This CDR3 has 16 amino acids. J was trimmed by 8 bases and V by 2 bases; bases with no gene match: 11. The germline V gene encodes CDR1 LNHNV and CDR2 YYDKDF (reference sequence). This CDR3 is CATSRPRGTSGHEQFF. Here the CDR3 DNA reads TGTGCCACCAGCAGACCCCGGGGGACTAGTGGCCATGAGCAGTTCTTC. Based on the CDR3 plus reference TRBV15 and TRBJ2-1, the full variable domain is DAMVIQNPRYQVTQFGKPVTLSCSQTLNHNVMYWYQQKSSQAPKLLFHYYDKDFNNEADTPDNFQSRRPNTSFCFLDIRSPGLGDTAMYLCATSRPRGTSGHEQFFGPGTRLTVL.

There are a few counts of this clone. The chain couples TRBV11-2 to TRBJ1-5; possibly TRBD1 for D (6 bases). This CDR3 has 14 residues. V shed 5 bases and J shed 3 bases, with 11 bases lying between them. From germline, CDR1 is SGHAT and CDR2 FQNNGV. The CDR3 sequence is CASSHPGVNQPQHF. As DNA, the CDR3 is TGTGCCAGCAGCCATCCAGGGGTCAATCAGCCCCAGCATTTT. The whole variable domain, filled in from reference TRBV11-2 and TRBJ1-5, reads EAGVAQSPRYKIIEKRQSVAFWCNPISGHATLYWYQQILGQGPKLLIQFQNNGVVDDSQLPKDRFSAERLKGVDSTLKIQPAKLEDSAVYLCASSHPGVNQPQHFGDGTRLSIL.

The chain links TRBV7-6 to TRBJ2-1, with 8 bases matching TRBD2. This CDR3 is 17 amino acids long. With 5 bases clipped from V and 8 bases from J, the junction kept 17 bases outside the gene matches. CDR1 is SGHVS, CDR2 FNYEAQ, per germline. The CDR3 sequence is CASSGRGLGNRNHEQFF. DNA for the CDR3: TGTGCCAGCAGCGGCAGGGGACTAGGTAACCGTAACCATGAGCAGTTCTTC.

This clone was recorded a few times. This chain connects TRBV27 to TRBJ2-6; TRBD1 might be the D (5 bases). CDR3 size: 17 residues. In germline, CDR1 is MNHEY, CDR2 SMNVEV (reference sequence). Trimming took off 7 bases at V and 2 bases at J, with 18 bases between the two ends. The CDR3 here is CASMRGARYAGANVLTF. The CDR3 DNA sequence: TGTGCCAGCATGCGTGGGGCAAGATATGCTGGGGCCAACGTCCTGACTTTC.

This clone was picked up a small number of times. The chain joins TRBV10-3 to TRBJ2-5; 10 bases fit TRBD2. This CDR3 is 14 amino acids long. V dropped 4 bases and J dropped 4; count of bases not matched to a gene: 3. The germline CDR1 and CDR2 sequences are ENHRY and SYGVKD. CDR3 amino acids: CAISGLAGVETQYF. DNA for the CDR3: TGTGCCATCAGTGGGCTAGCGGGGGTAGAGACCCAGTACTTC.

This clone occurred many times. V and J are TRBV13 and TRBJ1-2; D gene unclear. V lost 5 bases, J lost 2 bases, and 12 bases lay in between. In germline, CDR1 is PRHDT, CDR2 FYEKMQ (reference sequence). CDR3 length: 14 amino acids. The CDR3 DNA reads TGTGCCAGCAGCATGAGGTCAGACAACTATGGCTACACCTTC. It encodes CASSMRSDNYGYTF.

The chain couples TRBV5-6 to TRBJ2-5, with 8 bases that match TRBD2. Germline lookup yields CDR1 SGHDT and CDR2 YYEEEE. Trimming took 3 bases from V and 0 from J; bases not matched to a gene: 10. This CDR3 region has 17 residues. The CDR3 protein is CASSSGVAGLYQETQYF. The DNA for the CDR3 is TGTGCCAGCAGCTCTGGGGTAGCGGGATTGTACCAAGAGACCCAGTACTTC.

The chain recombines TRBV28 with TRBJ1-4; D gene ambiguous. With 7 bases removed from V and 7 bases from J, the gap between germline ends came to 13 bases. This CDR3 has 13 amino acids. Germline values: CDR1 MDHEN, CDR2 SYDVKM. CDR3 coding DNA: TGTGCCAGCACCCTCTCCGGCGGTGAAAAACTGTTTTTT. Its translation: CASTLSGGEKLFF.

This clone occurred many times. The rearrangement uses TRBV28 and TRBJ2-3; TRBD1 matches at 8 bases. CDR3 length: 17 residues. The germline CDR1 and CDR2 sequences are MDHEN and SYDVKM. J was trimmed by 4 bases and V by 3 bases; bases with no gene match: 12. CDR3 sequence reads: CASSLGRAGGVPDTQYF. DNA of the CDR3: TGTGCCAGCAGTTTGGGCAGGGCAGGGGGCGTCCCAGATACGCAGTATTTT. Full variable domain (rest looked up from reference TRBV28 and TRBJ2-3): DVKVTQSSRYLVKRTGEKVFLECVQDMDHENMFWYRQDPGLGLRLIYFSYDVKMKEKGDIPEGYSVSREKKERFSLILESASTNQTSMYLCASSLGRAGGVPDTQYFGPGTRLTVL.

This sequence joins TRBV5-1 and TRBJ1-2, with a weak D call TRBD1 (5 bases). CDR3 length: 13 residues. V was pared by 0 bases and J by 4 bases, with 7 bases between. Germline V gives CDR1 SGHRS, CDR2 YFSETQ. Here the CDR3 DNA reads TGCGCCAGCAGCTTGGATGACAGCTATGGCTACACCTTC. It codes for CASSLDDSYGYTF.

This clone has a handful of counts. CDR3 residues: CASSNQGGGWQETQYF. DNA of the CDR3: TGTGCCAGCAGCAACCAGGGAGGAGGGTGGCAAGAGACCCAGTACTTC. V gene TRBV5-6 combines with J gene TRBJ2-5; D possibly corresponds to TRBD2 (6 bases). The CDR3 runs to 16 residues. Germline CDR1 is SGHDT and CDR2 is YYEEEE. The V end lost 4 bases, the J end lost 2 bases, and 18 bases lay between the germline ends. Supplemented by reference TRBV5-6 and TRBJ2-5, the full variable domain reads DAGVTQSPTHLIKTRGQQVTLRCSPKSGHDTVSWYQQALGQGPQFIFQYYEEEERQRGNFPDRFSGHQFPNYSSELNVNALLLGDSALYLCASSNQGGGWQETQYFGPGTRLLVL.

Comments on this clone: The same CDR3 arises from other DNA sequences in this sample as well. This chain links TRBV29-1 with TRBJ2-3; 7 nucleotides line up with TRBD1. This CDR3 spans 12 amino acids. Germline CDR1 is SQVTM and CDR2 is ANQGSEA. The V gene end was trimmed by 7 bases and the J gene end by 3 bases; junction bases not matched to a gene: 4. CDR3 sequence: CSARQGTDTQYF. In nucleotides, the CDR3 is TGCAGCGCCAGACAGGGAACAGATACGCAGTATTTT.

This chain links TRBV6-5 with TRBJ2-1, with TRBD1 matching 7 bases. The CDR3 spans 13 residues. Per the germline V gene, CDR1 is MNHEY and CDR2 is SVGAGI. V was clipped by 7 bases and J by 4 bases; unmatched bases: 4. Here the CDR3 DNA reads TGTGCCAGCATCGGGACAGCTTACAATGAGCAGTTCTTC. Amino acid sequence: CASIGTAYNEQFF.

The chain uses TRBV5-4 and TRBJ2-1; tentative D call: TRBD2 (6 bases). V gave up 4 bases and J gave up 12 bases, with 20 bases separating them. CDR3 size: 14 residues. Per germline, CDR1 SGHNT and CDR2 YYREEE (reference sequence). The CDR3, as DNA: TGTGCCAGCAGCATATCCCGGGACTCCAGTCCGCAGTTCTTC. It translates to CASSISRDSSPQFF.

Turning to this clone: Other DNA sequences from this sample encode an identical CDR3 as well. The rearrangement links TRBV5-1 to TRBJ1-4, with a tentative D call TRBD1 (6 bases). This CDR3 has 14 residues. Deletions cut 0 bases from V and 5 bases from J, with 8 bases between. Germline assignment: CDR1 SGHRS and CDR2 YFSETQ. The CDR3 is CASSLAGANEKLFF. The CDR3 DNA follows: TGCGCCAGCAGCTTGGCAGGGGCCAATGAAAAACTGTTTTTT. Full variable domain (missing parts from reference TRBV5-1 and TRBJ1-4): KAGVTQTPRYLIKTRGQQVTLSCSPISGHRSVSWYQQTPGQGLQFLFEYFSETQRNKGNFPGRFSGRQFSNSRSEMNVSTLELGDSALYLCASSLAGANEKLFFGSGTQLSVL.

This clone came up a few times. The chain links TRBV5-1 to TRBJ1-2, with D maybe TRBD1 (6 bases). The germline V and J ends were trimmed by 4 bases and 4 bases, with 11 bases remaining between them. The germline V gene encodes CDR1 SGHRS and CDR2 YFSETQ. There are 13 residues in the CDR3. Here the CDR3 DNA reads TGCGCCAGCAGCCAGACAGGCAGCTATGGCTACACCTTC. Amino acids: CASSQTGSYGYTF.

The chain uses TRBV7-9 and TRBJ2-2; TRBD2 matches at 11 bases. Germline CDR1 is SEHNR and CDR2 is FQNEAQ (reference sequence). The V gene end was trimmed by 5 bases and the J gene end by 4 bases; junction bases not matched to a gene: 9. The CDR3 contains 17 residues. The CDR3 spells CASSLGLAGLTTGELFF. CDR3 bases: TGTGCCAGCAGCCTTGGACTAGCGGGTCTGACCACCGGGGAGCTGTTTTTT.

The chain carries TRBV9 and TRBJ2-5, with 12 bases aligning to TRBD2. The CDR3 runs to 15 residues. After removal of 3 bases from V and 4 bases from J, the junction contained 4 bases not matched to a gene. Germline V CDR1 and CDR2: SGDLS, YYNGEE. The CDR3 DNA reads as TGTGCCAGCAGCGCTAGCGGGGGGGGAGGAGAGACCCAGTACTTC. Its protein is CASSASGGGGETQYF.

The sample holds a few counts of this clone. V and J are TRBV5-1 and TRBJ2-3, with TRBD2 identical over 11 bases. Trimming removed 4 bases from V and 3 bases from J; junction bases left unmatched: 7. CDR1 is SGHRS and CDR2 is YFSETQ in the germline V gene. The CDR3 is 16 amino acids. This CDR3 is CASSPRLAGGTDTQYF. As DNA, the CDR3 is TGCGCCAGCAGCCCCCGTTTAGCGGGGGGGACAGATACGCAGTATTTT.

The chain couples TRBV9 to TRBJ2-5; 9 bases are a match to TRBD1. Germline values: CDR1 SGDLS, CDR2 YYNGEE. This CDR3 comprises 14 residues. Trimming at V came to 0 bases and at J to 4 bases, leaving 1 base not matched to a gene. The CDR3 loop reads CASSVGGQGETQYF. The DNA of the CDR3 is TGTGCCAGCAGCGTAGGGGGACAGGGAGAGACCCAGTACTTC.

This clone has more than one count but fewer than ten. V gene TRBV9 combines with J gene TRBJ2-3; a weak D match, TRBD2 (6 bases). CDR3 length: 15 amino acids. Trimming cost V 2 bases and J 5 bases, with 15 bases left between them. Germline CDR1 is SGDLS and CDR2 is YYNGEE. CDR3 sequence: CASSVTGTSGDTQYF. The CDR3 region has the DNA TGTGCCAGCAGCGTTACCGGGACTTCCGGAGATACGCAGTATTTT.

The chain employs TRBV25-1 and TRBJ1-2; 7 nucleotides match TRBD1. Germline CDR1 and CDR2: MGHDK and SYGVNS. The ends lost 3 bases at V and 0 bases at J; junction bases unmatched: 10. The CDR3 is 17 residues long. CDR3 in amino acids: CASSDLYSGTANYGYTF. CDR3 DNA sequence: TGTGCCAGCAGTGATCTCTACTCCGGGACAGCTAACTATGGCTACACCTTC.